Shown below are 18 T cell receptor beta chains from a single sample sequenced in a study of blood T cell repertoires in COVID-19 (dated by TCRdb to between 2020 and 2021). Library preparation employed the immunoSEQ multiplex PCR assay. TCRdb's version of the immuneACCESS table is confined to in-frame rearrangements and falls short of the full clone set. An unresolved V gene accounts for under half of the shortfall where checked; the remainder is of unknown origin. For this sample the table gives about 58,000 clones, of which 83% were detected only once. Clones ranked in the top ten supply about 9.4% of the sample. What was sequenced was peripheral blood. These receptors all come from a man between 50 and 59 years old with COVID-19, enrolled during active disease.

The CDR3 spells CATDLAGTEAFF. CDR3 bases: TGTGCCACTGACTTGGCTGGAACTGAAGCTTTCTTT. The rearrangement joins TRBV6-5 to TRBJ1-1; D unresolved. V was pared by 10 bases and J by 5 bases, with 14 bases between. The CDR3 covers 12 residues. Per germline, CDR1 MNHEY and CDR2 SVGAGI.

This clone appeared a few times. V and J are TRBV11-2 and TRBJ2-2, with D unresolved. CDR1 and CDR2 (germline): SGHAT, FQNNGV. This CDR3 region has 14 residues. V was shortened by 5 bases and J by 2 bases, with 9 bases between the two germline ends. For the CDR3, the DNA is TGTGCCAGCAGCATGACTCATAACACCGGGGAGCTGTTTTTT. This translates into CASSMTHNTGELFF.

The chain combines TRBV9 with TRBJ2-1; 8 bases are shared with TRBD2. V trimming: 6 bases; J trimming: 1 base; junction bases outside the gene matches: 3. The CDR3 covers 14 residues. Germline V gene data show CDR1 as SGDLS and CDR2 as YYNGEE. CDR3 nucleotide sequence: TGTGCCAGCACCCGGGAGGGGTCCTACAATGAGCAGTTCTTC. Protein: CASTREGSYNEQFF. Full variable domain (missing parts from reference TRBV9 and TRBJ2-1): DSGVTQTPKHLITATGQRVTLRCSPRSGDLSVYWYQQSLDQGLQFLIQYYNGEERAKGNILERFSAQQFPDLHSELNLSSLELGDSALYFCASTREGSYNEQFFGPGTRLTVL.

The V call is TRBV5-5, the J call TRBJ2-2, with 8 positions matching TRBD2. CDR1 is SGHKS, CDR2 YYEKEE, per germline (reference sequence). V trimming: 4 bases; J trimming: 5 bases; junction bases outside the gene matches: 13. CDR3 length: 17 amino acids. The CDR3 protein is CASSPLRGRPGTGELFF. Written as DNA, the CDR3 is TGTGCCAGCAGCCCCCTCCGCGGGAGGCCCGGGACCGGGGAGCTGTTTTTT.

V gene TRBV28 combines with J gene TRBJ2-4; no clear D gene. The CDR3 is 14 amino acids. The germline V gene has CDR1 MDHEN and CDR2 SYDVKM. Trimming took off 3 bases at V and 6 bases at J, with 12 bases between the two ends. DNA for the CDR3: TGTGCCAGCAGTTTGGGTACAGCTGGAAACATTCAGTACTTC. Protein product: CASSLGTAGNIQYF.

This clone has only one observation. This rearrangement joins TRBV6-1 to TRBJ1-6; no definite D call. This CDR3 is built from 13 residues. Germline CDR1 MNHNS, CDR2 SASEGT. The germline V and J ends were trimmed by 0 bases and 8 bases, with 5 bases remaining between them. The CDR3 loop is CASSEAPHSPLHF. The CDR3 DNA sequence: TGTGCCAGCAGTGAAGCCCCTCATTCACCCCTCCACTTT.

Here the CDR3 reads CASSSPPGYTF. CDR3 coding DNA: TGTGCCAGCAGTTCCCCCCCGGGCTACACCTTC. The rearrangement uses TRBV28 and TRBJ1-2; D is unclear. Trimming removed 4 bases at V and 8 bases at J, with 8 bases between. CDR3 length: 11 amino acids. Germline loops: CDR1 MDHEN, CDR2 SYDVKM.

The J gene is TRBJ2-6, the V gene TRBV5-1; tentatively, D is TRBD2 (5 bases). Germline lookup yields CDR1 SGHRS and CDR2 YFSETQ. This CDR3 contains 15 residues. V was shortened by 0 bases and J by 2 bases, with 6 bases between the two germline ends. CDR3 nucleotides: TGCGCCAGCAGCTTGGACGGGGCTGGGGCCAACGTCCTGACTTTC. It translates to CASSLDGAGANVLTF.

V usage is TRBV7-3 and J usage is TRBJ2-3; tentatively, D is TRBD2 (6 bases). The germline CDR1 and CDR2 sequences are SGHTA and FQGTGA. The CDR3 consists of 13 residues. With 4 bases removed from V and 6 bases from J, the gap between germline ends came to 11 bases. The CDR3 loop is CASSSRGGDTQYF. The CDR3 DNA reads as TGTGCCAGCAGCTCGCGGGGTGGGGATACGCAGTATTTT.

The chain couples TRBV7-9 to TRBJ2-1, with 9 bases fitting TRBD2. Germline V gives CDR1 SEHNR, CDR2 FQNEAQ (reference sequence). This CDR3 comprises 16 residues. V lost 11 bases to trimming and J lost 5 bases; unmatched junction nucleotides: 16. CDR3 loop: CAFTRLAGLSNNEQFF. CDR3 bases: TGTGCCTTTACGCGGCTAGCGGGACTCAGTAACAATGAGCAGTTCTTC.

This chain links TRBV7-2 with TRBJ2-7; TRBD1 matches 10 bases. Per germline, CDR1 SGHTA and CDR2 FQGNSA. Losses at the gene ends were 3 bases for V and 5 bases for J; bases not matched to a gene: 10. CDR3 size: 16 residues. CDR3 sequence: CASSFDRGLISDEQYF. The CDR3 bases are TGTGCCAGCAGCTTCGACAGGGGGCTCATATCTGACGAGCAGTACTTC.

The chain carries TRBV27 and TRBJ2-1; no reliable D call. CDR1 MNHEY and CDR2 SMNVEV come from the germline V gene (reference sequence). With 6 bases removed from V and 4 bases from J, the gap between germline ends came to 4 bases. The CDR3 sequence is 11 residues long. The CDR3 nucleotides are TGTGCCAGCAGCGGTTACAATGAGCAGTTCTTC. It codes for CASSGYNEQFF.

V and J are TRBV19 and TRBJ2-7; a possible D gene is TRBD2 (6 bases). This CDR3 is 12 amino acids long. Germline V gene data show CDR1 as LNHDA and CDR2 as SQIVND (reference sequence). The germline V and J ends were trimmed by 9 bases and 4 bases, with 13 bases remaining between them. In DNA form, the CDR3 reads TGTGCCAGACGTGGGACTTTATACGAGCAGTACTTC. Translation: CARRGTLYEQYF.

The chain links TRBV28 to TRBJ1-3; D may be TRBD1 (5 bases). The V end was cut by 3 bases, the J end by 3 bases, with 9 bases between. Germline CDR1 is MDHEN and CDR2 is SYDVKM. This CDR3 comprises 14 residues. The CDR3 loop is CASSFGGDGNTIYF. The CDR3, as DNA: TGTGCCAGCAGTTTCGGGGGGGATGGAAACACCATATATTTT.

V usage is TRBV18 and J usage is TRBJ2-7; 8 bases are a match to TRBD1. Germline V gives CDR1 KGHSH, CDR2 LQKENI. This CDR3 has 14 amino acids. Unmatched junction bases numbered 10, after V lost 6 bases and J lost 6 bases. CDR3 sequence reads: CASSMTGDLSEQYF. CDR3 coding DNA: TGTGCCAGCTCGATGACAGGGGATTTGTCCGAGCAGTACTTC.

The chain employs TRBV6-5 and TRBJ1-1, with no clear D. There are 12 residues in the CDR3. Looked up from germline, CDR1 is MNHEY and CDR2 is SVGAGI. V was pared by 11 bases and J by 2 bases, with 12 bases between. The CDR3 protein is CASYHGNTEAFF. The CDR3 coding sequence is TGTGCCTCCTATCACGGTAACACTGAAGCTTTCTTT.

This chain joins TRBV28 and TRBJ1-4; a weak D match, TRBD1 (5 bases). Germline lookup yields CDR1 MDHEN and CDR2 SYDVKM. The CDR3 runs to 15 residues. The V gene lost 6 bases and the J gene lost 3 bases, with 14 bases spanning the gap. CDR3 in DNA: TGTGCCAGCAGACGTGGGAGGGGCCCTAATGAAAAACTGTTTTTT. Protein: CASRRGRGPNEKLFF.

The chain recombines TRBV5-4 with TRBJ2-7; 9 bases match TRBD1. J gave up 2 bases and V 3 bases, and 3 bases lay outside the gene matches. The CDR3 sequence is 14 residues long. CDR1 and CDR2 (germline): SGHNT, YYREEE (reference sequence). The CDR3 DNA sequence: TGTGCCAGCAGCTCGGGACAGGGCCCCTACGAGCAGTACTTC. Translating gives CASSSGQGPYEQYF.